This T cell receptor (beta chain) originates from a study of cytomegalovirus exposure and HLA in healthy donors. Note on this clone: At the DNA level, this CDR3 is encoded by other sequences in the same sample as well.

Use of 60 Vbeta and 13 Jbeta primers characterized the PCR. Source study methods: In a later analysis, around 10 million of tens of millions of unique beta chains occurred in at least two donors. Method: immunoSEQ multiplex PCR; TCRdb's copy keeps in-frame clones and lacks some. The V and J calls and clone size are taken from that table; D and trimming were inferred from the DNA. This table has 180,000 or so clones, over 65% appearing once. Germline lookup yields CDR1 LNHNV and CDR2 YYDKDF (reference sequence). The germline V and J ends were trimmed by 8 bases and 0 bases, with 17 bases remaining between them. This CDR3 is 15 amino acids long.

This chain connects TRBV15 to TRBJ2-7; a possible D gene is TRBD2 (5 bases). The clonotype originates from a man aged 18-30 years in good health and CMV-seronegative. Sequencing was done on a sample of PBMCs. As DNA, the CDR3 is TGTGCCACCCCTTATAAAGCGGATCTCTCCTACGAGCAGTACTTC. Translation gives CATPYKADLSYEQYF.